These T cell receptor beta chains were read from a single sample in a study of OX40 agonist ivuxolimab in advanced cancers. The table came from immunoSEQ multiplex PCR; TCRdb's copy has only in-frame clones and leaves some out. This repertoire shows over 100,000 clones, just over 90% found once; its top ten account for about 0.93%. Sequencing used CD4+ or CD8+ T cells sorted from blood, obtained in a trial of the OX40 agonist ivuxolimab. Receptors were obtained from an adult with an advanced solid tumor such as melanoma, head and neck, liver or kidney cancer. CDR3s include the opening cysteine and the closing phenylalanine or tryptophan. The D gene is left open where the match is weak. The listing skips clone size in some rows; elsewhere it reads once, few, many or a size class.

TRBV6-5	once	TRBJ2-5	-	CASSYPGAETQYF	TGTGCCAGCAGTTACCCGGGGGCAGAGACCCAGTACTTC
TRBV19	-	TRBJ1-2	TRBD1	CASSIEDRAYGYTF	TGTGCCAGTAGTATCGAAGACAGGGCCTATGGCTACACCTTC
TRBV9	once	TRBJ2-1	TRBD2	CASSVSGREYNEQFF	TGTGCCAGCAGCGTCTCCGGGAGGGAATACAATGAGCAGTTCTTC
TRBV11-2	-	TRBJ1-2	-	CASSLGVSGYTF	TGTGCCAGCAGCTTAGGTGTGAGTGGCTACACCTTC
TRBV5-4	-	TRBJ1-6	-	CASSPGGRGSYNSPLHF	TGTGCCAGCAGTCCCGGGGGTCGAGGCTCCTATAATTCACCCCTCCACTTT
TRBV4-1	once	TRBJ2-3	-	CASSHYRLNTDTQYF	TGCGCCAGCAGCCACTACCGACTAAACACAGATACGCAGTATTTT
TRBV28	-	TRBJ1-1	TRBD1	CASSSRGSGNTEAFF	TGTGCCAGCAGTTCCAGGGGGTCGGGGAACACTGAAGCTTTCTTT
TRBV7-2	-	TRBJ2-5	TRBD1	CASSRQGQETQYF	TGTGCCAGCAGCCGACAGGGCCAAGAGACCCAGTACTTC
TRBV6-1	-	TRBJ1-4	TRBD1	CASSRPTGENEKLFF	TGTGCCAGCAGTAGGCCGACAGGGGAAAATGAAAAACTGTTTTTT
TRBV19	few	TRBJ1-1	-	CASSISANTEAFF	TGTGCCAGTAGTATCTCGGCCAACACTGAAGCTTTCTTT
TRBV10-2	-	TRBJ1-5	TRBD1	CASSVSTGGQPQHF	TGCGCCAGCAGTGTATCGACAGGGGGTCAGCCCCAGCATTTT
TRBV28	-	TRBJ2-7	TRBD1	CASIRDSYEQYF	TGTGCCAGCATCAGGGACAGTTACGAGCAGTACTTC
TRBV27	-	TRBJ2-3	-	CASSLFGSSTDTQYF	TGTGCCAGCAGTTTATTCGGCAGCAGCACAGATACGCAGTATTTT
TRBV5-1	-	TRBJ2-5	-	CASQGVGQETQYF	TGCGCCAGCCAGGGCGTGGGTCAAGAGACCCAGTACTTC
TRBV6-1	-	TRBJ2-3	-	CASSDGGNTDTQYF	TGTGCCAGCAGTGATGGTGGAAACACAGATACGCAGTATTTT
TRBV9	-	TRBJ2-3	-	CASSDRGDNTQYF	TGTGCCAGCAGCGACCGAGGGGATAATACGCAGTATTTT
TRBV11-2	once	TRBJ2-7	TRBD2	CASSFTTSGRSTYEQYF	TGTGCCAGCAGCTTCACCACTAGCGGGAGGTCGACCTACGAGCAGTACTTC
TRBV7-2	-	TRBJ2-3	-	CASSLVYSGDRTDTQYF	TGTGCCAGCAGCTTAGTATATTCGGGGGATCGCACAGATACGCAGTATTTT
TRBV5-3	-	TRBJ1-2	TRBD1	CARSLEGQGRYGYTF	TGTGCCAGAAGCTTGGAGGGACAGGGCCGCTATGGCTACACCTTC
TRBV7-7	-	TRBJ1-4	TRBD1	CASSPQAGQAVEKLFF	TGTGCCAGCAGCCCCCAGGCGGGACAGGCAGTTGAAAAACTGTTTTTT
TRBV27	-	TRBJ2-7	-	CASRSGPYYEQYF	TGTGCCAGCAGATCCGGGCCCTACTACGAGCAGTACTTC
TRBV10-3	-	TRBJ1-5	-	CAISPGANQPQHF	TGTGCCATCAGCCCGGGAGCGAATCAGCCCCAGCATTTT
TRBV27	-	TRBJ1-1	TRBD1	CASSTDRGEAFF	TGTGCCAGCAGTACAGACAGGGGGGAAGCTTTCTTT
TRBV21-1	-	TRBJ2-2	-	CEGGADLSGLPGELFF	TGTGAAGGGGGGGCAGACCTCAGTGGGCTTCCCGGGGAGCTGTTTTTT
TRBV4-3	few	TRBJ1-6	-	CASSQGVGQKQGPIHTLHF	TGCGCCAGCAGCCAAGGGGTTGGGCAGAAGCAGGGTCCTATCCACACCCTCCACTTT
TRBV9	-	TRBJ2-3	TRBD2	CASSSGTSGGARDTQYF	TGTGCCAGCAGCTCCGGGACTAGCGGGGGGGCCCGGGATACGCAGTATTTT
TRBV18	-	TRBJ2-7	-	CASSPGTESYEQYF	TGTGCCAGCTCACCGGGGACGGAGAGCTACGAGCAGTACTTC
TRBV6-5	-	TRBJ2-6	-	CASSYRGGSGANVLTF	TGTGCCAGCAGTTACAGGGGCGGGTCTGGGGCCAACGTCCTGACTTTC
TRBV7-2	-	TRBJ2-1	TRBD1	CASSLGGQDYNEQFF	TGTGCCAGCAGCTTAGGGGGACAGGACTACAATGAGCAGTTCTTC
TRBV5-5	-	TRBJ1-1	TRBD1	CASSRQGNMNTEAFF	TGTGCCAGCAGCCGACAGGGGAACATGAACACTGAAGCTTTCTTT
TRBV5-6	-	TRBJ1-1	-	CASSSPAGNTEAFF	TGTGCCAGCAGCTCCCCCGCAGGGAACACTGAAGCTTTCTTT
TRBV6-1	-	TRBJ1-2	-	CASSEGLATNYGYTF	TGTGCCAGCAGTGAAGGCCTCGCAACTAACTATGGCTACACCTTC
TRBV5-4	-	TRBJ2-4	-	CASSQDRGLAKNIQYF	TGCGCCAGCAGCCAAGATCGGGGTCTGGCCAAAAACATTCAGTACTTC
TRBV12-1	-	TRBJ2-4	-	CASSSPLAGEAKNIQYF	TGTGCCAGCAGCTCACCTCTAGCGGGAGAGGCCAAAAACATTCAGTACTTC
TRBV6-4	-	TRBJ2-1	TRBD2	CASSDAAGGVNEQFF	TGTGCCAGCAGTGACGCCGCGGGGGGGGTCAATGAGCAGTTCTTC
TRBV11-2	once	TRBJ1-3	-	CASSLFGGHSSGNTIYF	TGTGCCAGCAGCTTATTCGGAGGACATTCCTCTGGAAACACCATATATTTT
TRBV5-4	-	TRBJ1-1	-	CASSYDPPLMNTEAFF	TGTGCCAGCAGTTACGATCCACCCCTCATGAACACTGAAGCTTTCTTT
TRBV4-1	-	TRBJ1-5	-	CASSQPGNQPQHF	TGCGCCAGCAGCCAACCGGGGAATCAGCCCCAGCATTTT
TRBV6-6	-	TRBJ2-3	TRBD2	CASSYRLAATDTQYF	TGTGCCAGCAGTTACCGACTAGCGGCCACAGATACGCAGTATTTT
TRBV4-3	-	TRBJ2-2	-	CASSHWRGVNTGELFF	TGCGCCAGCAGCCATTGGCGAGGGGTAAACACCGGGGAGCTGTTTTTT
TRBV6-5	-	TRBJ1-5	-	CASSYSYSNQPQHF	TGTGCCAGCAGTTACTCTTATAGTAATCAGCCCCAGCATTTT
TRBV28	-	TRBJ1-2	-	CASSPTGRIYGYTF	TGTGCCAGCAGCCCCACGGGACGGATCTATGGCTACACCTTC
TRBV18	-	TRBJ1-1	TRBD1	CASSPQGAEAFF	TGTGCCAGCTCACCCCAGGGGGCCGAAGCTTTCTTT